There are a few counts of the clone carrying this T cell receptor beta chain. This entry is derived from a study of blood T cell repertoires in COVID-19. Study-wide background: COVID-19 samples from acute and convalescent phases originated in the United States, Italy and Spain. T cells, B-cell-depleted T cells, or PBMCs provided the cDNA or gDNA that served as material.

Someone with COVID-19 had been met by exposed participants within 2 weeks before study entry. Germline V gives CDR1 SGHVS, CDR2 FNYEAQ. The ends were cut back, 5 bases at V and 0 bases at J, with 8 bases in the middle. This CDR3 comprises 15 residues. Authors' methods: Quantification of nucleated cells was approximated via reference gene primer amplification. Here immunoSEQ multiplex PCR was the method, and the copy in TCRdb shows in-frame clones only, minus some. V and J calls and clone size come straight from that table; D and trimming were deduced from the DNA. The data show a few hundred thousand clones, roughly 90% seen once.

The sequenced sample consisted of PBMCs or T cells enriched from blood (not recorded which). This TCR was recovered from a woman aged 40 to 49 who had been exposed to COVID-19. The chain couples TRBV7-6 to TRBJ2-6, with D unresolved. CDR3 protein: CASSPGGSGANVLTF. The CDR3 DNA reads as TGTGCCAGCAGCCCCGGTGGCTCTGGGGCCAACGTCCTGACTTTC.